This T cell receptor (beta chain) was obtained from a study of beta chain features in type 1 diabetes. Study as a whole: Age, gender and cell yields were similar between patients and healthy donors. Study-wide findings and caveats: Compared with healthy donors, patients appeared to share more similar naive, central memory and regulatory TCRB repertoires. Significant though moderate, a shortening of TCRB CDR3s appeared in all four CD4+ subsets of Type 1 diabetes patients.

In regard to this clone: The antigen is undetermined.

TCRB transcripts that were expressed got sequenced, as all of the isolated RNA had been reverse transcribed. Only in-frame clones appear in the TCRdb table, and some are missing; sequencing was by immunoSEQ multiplex PCR. The sample yields more than 300,000 clones, over 10% seen once. Germline CDR1 and CDR2: SGHNT and YYREEE (reference sequence). Deletions cut 4 bases from V and 5 bases from J, with 16 bases between. The CDR3 spans 14 residues. This clonotype was sampled from a woman aged 18-30 years with type 1 diabetes. Sample: naive CD4+ T cells from blood. V is TRBV5-4 and J is TRBJ2-7; D possibly corresponds to TRBD2 (5 bases). CDR3: CASSQEWAGHEQYF. CDR3 nucleotides: TGTGCCAGCAGCCAAGAGTGGGCGGGCCACGAGCAGTACTTC.